This T cell receptor (beta chain) is drawn from a study of shared clonotypes between healthy human individuals. The wider study: CD4 naive cells filled three plates per donor, CD4 memory three, CD8 naive two and CD8 memory one. General study findings and limits: Across subsets, estimated richness was generally greater for naive than for memory populations.

Repertoires were generated with immunoSEQ multiplex PCR, while TCRdb's copy carries only in-frame clones and drops some. The sample gives some 980,000 clones, approximately 76% of which show up once; over 1.3% is in the top ten. This clone was detected a few times. Its matching antigen is unknown. CDR1 is LGHNA and CDR2 is YNFKEQ in the germline V gene. CDR3 length: 11 amino acids. Trimming left V 1 base short and J 15 bases short, with 9 bases between. Sequenced material: memory CD4+ T cells sorted from blood. Subset defined: CD45RA-negative fraction. The chain combines TRBV4-2 with TRBJ1-4, with unresolved D. The receptor was isolated from a man aged 18 to 30 in good health. CDR3 sequence reads: CASSQARTMFF. In DNA, the CDR3 is TGTGCCAGCAGCCAAGCTCGGACCATGTTTTTT.